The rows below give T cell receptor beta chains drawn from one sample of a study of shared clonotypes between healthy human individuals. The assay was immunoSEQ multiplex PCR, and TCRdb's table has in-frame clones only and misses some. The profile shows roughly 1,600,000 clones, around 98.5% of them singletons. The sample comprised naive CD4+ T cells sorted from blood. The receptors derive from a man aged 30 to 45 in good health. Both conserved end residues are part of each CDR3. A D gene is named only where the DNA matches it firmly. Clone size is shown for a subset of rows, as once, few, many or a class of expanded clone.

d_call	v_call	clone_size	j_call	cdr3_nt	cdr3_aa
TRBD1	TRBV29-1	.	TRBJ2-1	TGCAGCGTCAAAACCGGGACAGGGGAAGATGAGCAGTTCTTC	CSVKTGTGEDEQFF
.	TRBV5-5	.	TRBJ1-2	TGTGCCAGCAGCCCGACAGGATCAGTTGGCTACACCTTC	CASSPTGSVGYTF
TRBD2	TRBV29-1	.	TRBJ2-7	TGCAGCGTCCGAAGCGGGGCAGGGTTCGGCTCCTACGAGCAGTACTTC	CSVRSGAGFGSYEQYF
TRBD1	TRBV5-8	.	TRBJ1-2	TGTGCCAGCAGCCGCAGGACAGGTCTGAGGGGCTACACCTTC	CASSRRTGLRGYTF
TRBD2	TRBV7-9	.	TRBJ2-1	TGTGCCAGCAGCTTAGAGGGACTATACTACAATGAGCAGTTCTTC	CASSLEGLYYNEQFF
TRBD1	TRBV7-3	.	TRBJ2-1	TGTGCCAGCAGCTTGGACAGGGACAATGAGCAGTTCTTC	CASSLDRDNEQFF
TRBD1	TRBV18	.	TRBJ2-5	TGTGCCAGCTCACCCTCGGGACAGTTCCAAGAGACCCAGTACTTC	CASSPSGQFQETQYF
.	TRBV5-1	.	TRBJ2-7	TGCGCCAGCAGCCCGGGGGTCCTTCTCTACGAGCAGTACTTC	CASSPGVLLYEQYF
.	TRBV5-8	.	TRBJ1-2	TGTGCCAGCAGTTTCGGGACCGCTTCGCGAGGCTACACCTTC	CASSFGTASRGYTF
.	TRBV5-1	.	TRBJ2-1	TGCGCCAGCAGCTTGGCAATAGATAGACAGCAGTTCTTC	CASSLAIDRQQFF
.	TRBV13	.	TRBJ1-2	TGTGCCAGCAGCTTAGCTGGGGACTATGGCTACACCTTC	CASSLAGDYGYTF
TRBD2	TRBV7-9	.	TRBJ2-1	TGTGCCAGCAGCTTAGGCAGGGTGCCTAGCGGGAGGAATGAGCAGTTCTTC	CASSLGRVPSGRNEQFF
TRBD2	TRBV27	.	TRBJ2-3	TGTGCCAGCAGTCCCCTAGCGGGAGGGGTAACAGATACGCAGTATTTT	CASSPLAGGVTDTQYF
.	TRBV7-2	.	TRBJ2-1	TGTGCCAGCAGCACTCTACAGGGTTTCGCCAATGAGCAGTTCTTC	CASSTLQGFANEQFF
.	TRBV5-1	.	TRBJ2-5	TGCGCCAGCAAACCTGGGGAGGAGTTCGGAGAGACCCAGTACTTC	CASKPGEEFGETQYF
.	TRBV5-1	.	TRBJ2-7	TGCGCCAGCAGCTTGGGACAGGGACTGCCTGGTGAGCAGTACTTC	CASSLGQGLPGEQYF
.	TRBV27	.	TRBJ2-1	TGTGCCAGCAGTGGCCACAGCAAACGGAATGAGCAGTTCTTC	CASSGHSKRNEQFF
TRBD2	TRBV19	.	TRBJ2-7	TGTGCCAGTAGCGACATGGGGAGGGGAGAGCAGTACTTC	CASSDMGRGEQYF
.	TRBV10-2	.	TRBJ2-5	TGCGCCAGCAGCGCAGACAGCCAAGAGACCCAGTACTTC	CASSADSQETQYF
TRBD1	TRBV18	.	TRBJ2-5	TGTGCCAGCTCACCAGACAGGGGGAGAGAGACCCAGTACTTC	CASSPDRGRETQYF
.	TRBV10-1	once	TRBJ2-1	TGCGCCAGCAGTAGGGAGTCGGGGTACAATGAGCAGTTCTTC	CASSRESGYNEQFF
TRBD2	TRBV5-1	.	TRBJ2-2	TGCGCCAGCAGCTTGGGACTAGCGGGCTTTACCGGGGAGCTGTTTTTT	CASSLGLAGFTGELFF
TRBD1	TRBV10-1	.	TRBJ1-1	TGCGCCAGCAGTGCCGCGGGACAGGGGGTCGCTGAAGCTTTCTTT	CASSAAGQGVAEAFF
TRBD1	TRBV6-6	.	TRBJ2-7	TGTGCCACAACTATTACGACAGGGGGCGTCGAGCAGTACTTC	CATTITTGGVEQYF
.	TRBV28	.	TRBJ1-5	TGTGCCACCAACGGACAGCCCCAGCATTTT	CATNGQPQHF
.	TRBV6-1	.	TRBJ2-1	TGTGCCAGCAGCCCAAACAGCTACCTTTTCAATGAGCAGTTCTTC	CASSPNSYLFNEQFF
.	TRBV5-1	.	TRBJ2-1	TGCGCCAGCAGCTTGGGGGACAAGGACTCCAATGAGCAGTTCTTC	CASSLGDKDSNEQFF
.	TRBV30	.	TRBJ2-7	TGTGCCTGGGGCCGCCGAGGCTACGAGCAGTACTTC	CAWGRRGYEQYF
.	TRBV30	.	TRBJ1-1	TGTGCCTGGAGTGCGGGCAGACTGAACACTGAAGCTTTCTTT	CAWSAGRLNTEAFF
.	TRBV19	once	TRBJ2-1	TGTGCCAGTACTCCCCCTAGCACAGGGCTCAATGAGCAGTTCTTC	CASTPPSTGLNEQFF
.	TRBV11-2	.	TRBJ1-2	TGTGCCAGCAGCTTGAAGGTGGGACATAACTATGGCTACACCTTC	CASSLKVGHNYGYTF
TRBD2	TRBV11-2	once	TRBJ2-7	TGTGCCAGCAGGGCGTTAGCGGGACCTTCCTACGAGCAGTACTTC	CASRALAGPSYEQYF
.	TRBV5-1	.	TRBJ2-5	TGCGCCAGCAGCTTTGACACTACCCCCAACCAAGAGACCCAGTACTTC	CASSFDTTPNQETQYF
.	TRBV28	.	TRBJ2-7	TGTGCCAGCAGTTTCCTCAACTGGGACGAGCAGTACTTC	CASSFLNWDEQYF
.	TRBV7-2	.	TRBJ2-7	TGTGCCAGCAGTTTCCGGACGGGATACGAGCAGTACTTC	CASSFRTGYEQYF
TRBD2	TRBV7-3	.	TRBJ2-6	TGTGCCAGCAGCTCGGGACTAGCGGGAGGATCGGCCAACGTCCTGACTTTC	CASSSGLAGGSANVLTF
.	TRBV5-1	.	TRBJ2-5	TGCGCCAGCAGCTTGGAGGGCGATGAGACCCAGTACTTC	CASSLEGDETQYF
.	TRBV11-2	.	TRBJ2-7	TGTGCCAGCAGGCCGACTACCTCGCCCCGGGAGCAGTACTTC	CASRPTTSPREQYF
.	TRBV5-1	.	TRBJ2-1	TGCGCCAGCAGCTTGGCCGTCGCAGGTTCTAATGAGCAGTTCTTC	CASSLAVAGSNEQFF
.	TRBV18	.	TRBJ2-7	TGTGCCAGCTCACCACCTTCCAGGGCCCACGAGCAGTACTTC	CASSPPSRAHEQYF
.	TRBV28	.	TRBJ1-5	TGTGCCAGCAGTTTCGGCAGACCGAATCAGCCCCAGCATTTT	CASSFGRPNQPQHF
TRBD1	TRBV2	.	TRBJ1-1	TGTGCCACAAAGGGACAGCCGAACACTGAAGCTTTCTTT	CATKGQPNTEAFF
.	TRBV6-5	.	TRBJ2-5	TGTGCCAGCAGTTACCGGACGGAGGAGTACTTC	CASSYRTEEYF
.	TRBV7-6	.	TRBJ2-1	TGTGCCAGCAGCTTAGTTCCCCCCACAGCCTCCTACAATGAGCAGTTCTTC	CASSLVPPTASYNEQFF
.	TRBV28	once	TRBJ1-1	TGTGCCAGCACCCCCGGGGCAGGGTTCTACACTGAAGCTTTCTTT	CASTPGAGFYTEAFF
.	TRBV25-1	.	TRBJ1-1	TGTGCCAGCACTCGCCCAGGTTACACTGAAGCTTTCTTT	CASTRPGYTEAFF
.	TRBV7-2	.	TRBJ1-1	TGTGCCAGCAGCTTAGTGGGGGCCCAACGAGGGACTGAAGCTTTCTTT	CASSLVGAQRGTEAFF
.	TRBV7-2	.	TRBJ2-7	TGTGCCAGCAGCCCTGGACTCGGCGAGCAGTACTTC	CASSPGLGEQYF
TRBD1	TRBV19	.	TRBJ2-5	TGTGCCAGTAGTACCCGCCTAGGACAGGGCAGGGGCCAAGAGACCCAGTACTTC	CASSTRLGQGRGQETQYF
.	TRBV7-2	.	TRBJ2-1	TGTGCCAGCAGCTTAGGTGGGGGCGGATTTAGCAATGAGCAGTTCTTC	CASSLGGGGFSNEQFF
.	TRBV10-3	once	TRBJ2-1	TGTGCCATCAGTGAGGGGGGAAACAATGAGCAGTTCTTC	CAISEGGNNEQFF
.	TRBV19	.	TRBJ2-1	TGTGCCAGTAGTATCGTCTCGGGAGCCCCCCAGGGGTACAATGAGCAGTTCTTC	CASSIVSGAPQGYNEQFF
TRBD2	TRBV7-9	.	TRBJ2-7	TGTGCCAGCAGCCCAAGCGGGACCTACGAGCAGTACTTC	CASSPSGTYEQYF
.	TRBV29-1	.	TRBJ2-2	TGCAGCGGAAGGACCGACTCGGTGGCCGGGGAGCTGTTTTTT	CSGRTDSVAGELFF
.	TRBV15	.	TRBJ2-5	TGTGCCACCAGCAGCCCGTTTAGGGAAGAGACCCAGTACTTC	CATSSPFREETQYF
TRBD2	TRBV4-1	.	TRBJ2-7	TGCGCCAGCAGCCAATGGACTAGCGGGATGCGGGAGCAGTACTTC	CASSQWTSGMREQYF
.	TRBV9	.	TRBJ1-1	TGTGCCAGCAGCGTATCAGGGGAATACACTGAAGCTTTCTTT	CASSVSGEYTEAFF